This T cell receptor beta chain derives from a study of control samples from healthy donors and cancer patients. The ends lost 6 bases at V and 2 bases at J; junction bases unmatched: 9. This CDR3 region has 16 residues. In germline, CDR1 is MDHEN, CDR2 SYDVKM. Repertoires were generated with immunoSEQ multiplex PCR, while TCRdb's copy carries only in-frame clones and drops some. The table lists 150,000 to 200,000 clones, about 93% of them singletons. This rearrangement joins TRBV28 to TRBJ1-5, with 8 bases identical to TRBD1. Sequencing used blood. The clonotype comes from a man younger than 35 in good health. The CDR3 DNA reads TGTGCCAGCAGGTCGGACAGGGCTCGTGGCAATCAGCCCCAGCATTTT. Translated, it gives CASRSDRARGNQPQHF.